This entry concerns a single TCR beta chain. Its target is unknown. Germline assignment: CDR1 SGHTA and CDR2 FQGNSA. The CDR3 length is 14 residues. V lost 5 bases and J lost 4, with 14 bases in between. The data were produced by immunoSEQ multiplex PCR, yet TCRdb's version contains in-frame clones alone and is incomplete. Here the sample spans about 120,000 clones, more than 75% being singletons. The data are from a study of cytomegalovirus exposure and HLA in healthy donors. Study results and limitations: The study listed around 150 cytomegalovirus-associated TCR beta chains. In vitro, a few CMV-associated chains proved specific for CMV antigens.

Sequences were obtained from PBMCs. The sequence was obtained from a woman younger than 35 in good health and CMV-seropositive. The genes are TRBV7-2 and TRBJ1-1; maybe TRBD1 (5 bases). The CDR3 sequence is CASSTRGGGTEAFF. DNA for the CDR3: TGTGCCAGCAGCACCCGGGGGGGAGGCACTGAAGCTTTCTTT.